Each of the 21 T cell receptor beta chains below was sequenced from the same sample in a study of spatial heterogeneity in lung cancer. Time point described: sample taken at primary tumor resection. Study observations and caveats: It was found that expanded intratumoral alpha and beta TCR counts tracked tumor mutation counts.

Antigens of these TCRs are unknown. A single record per CDR3 protein comes from TCRdb applying MiXCR to the 5' RACE reads. The sample includes 6,000 or so distinct CDR3 sequences, about 7.7% of them seen just once. Specimen: lung tumor tissue, collected at surgery. Receptors were obtained from a female donor with early-stage non-small cell lung cancer.

This clonotype counts as medium-sized (0.01 to 0.1%). V gene TRBV4-2 combines with J gene TRBJ2-1, with 10 bases identical to TRBD2. Germline V gene data show CDR1 as LGHNA and CDR2 as YNFKEQ. CDR3 length: 17 amino acids. With 1 base clipped from V and 2 bases from J, the junction kept 5 bases outside the gene matches. In nucleotides, the CDR3 is TGTGCCAGCAGCCAAGTCCCTCTAGCGGGGGCCTACAATGAGCAGTTCTTC. Translated: CASSQVPLAGAYNEQFF.

The table lists this clonotype with many counts. The chain combines TRBV20-1 with TRBJ2-2; D is ambiguous. The CDR3 runs 15 residues. V was shortened by 0 bases and J by 6 bases, with 14 bases between the two germline ends. Per germline, CDR1 DFQATT and CDR2 SNEGSKA (reference sequence). The CDR3 loop is CSARDLRTVAGELFF. Written as DNA, the CDR3 is TGCAGTGCTAGAGATCTTCGGACGGTGGCCGGGGAGCTGTTTTTT.

This clonotype has at least ten counts. This chain links TRBV6-2 or TRBV6-3 with TRBJ1-5, with D hard to call. Trimming left V 4 bases short and J 4 bases short, with 17 bases between. The CDR3 totals 16 residues. Germline V gene data show CDR1 as MNHEY and CDR2 as SVGEGT. CDR3 amino acids: CASSSHLRIGNQPQHF. The CDR3 nucleotides are TGTGCCAGCAGTTCTCACCTACGTATTGGTAATCAGCCCCAGCATTTT.

This chain joins TRBV11-2 and TRBJ2-5, with TRBD2 matching 8 bases. The CDR3 is 17 amino acids. Unmatched junction bases numbered 8, after V lost 2 bases and J lost 0 bases. Per the germline V gene, CDR1 is SGHAT and CDR2 is FQNNGV. The CDR3 DNA sequence: TGTGCCAGCAGCTTACCCCGACCAGCGGGAGACCAAGAGACCCAGTACTTC. Translating it yields CASSLPRPAGDQETQYF.

The rearrangement links TRBV27 to TRBJ2-7; possibly TRBD1 for D (6 bases). Germline lookup yields CDR1 MNHEY and CDR2 SMNVEV (reference sequence). Between the trimmed V and J ends, which lost 5 bases and 4 bases, there was a span of 12 bases. The CDR3 runs 13 residues. The CDR3 sequence: CASSAGQLYEQYF. The CDR3 DNA reads as TGTGCCAGCAGTGCCGGACAGTTGTACGAGCAGTACTTC.

This clonotype was seen at least ten times. The chain joins TRBV4-2 to TRBJ2-7; TRBD1 is a possible D gene (7 bases). V shed 4 bases and J shed 2 bases, with 15 bases lying between them. CDR1 is LGHNA, CDR2 YNFKEQ, per germline. CDR3 length equals 15 residues. The CDR3 bases are TGTGCCAGCAGCCCGCTTCAGGGGGAGGCCTACGAGCAGTACTTC. Its translation: CASSPLQGEAYEQYF.

This clonotype ranks as medium-sized (0.01 to 0.1%). A read error may account for a junction end that differs from germline. This rearrangement joins TRBV7-7 to TRBJ2-5; TRBD2 agrees at 9 bases. This CDR3 contains 14 residues. The V gene's germline CDR1 is SSHAT and CDR2 FNYEAQ (reference sequence). The CDR3 DNA reads TGTGCTAGCAGCCCTTCAGCGGGAGGAGAGACCCAGTACTTC. Residues: CASSPSAGGETQYF. Drawing the rest from reference TRBV7-7 and TRBJ2-5, the complete variable domain is GAGVSQSPRYKVTKRGQDVTLRCDPISSHATLYWYQQALGQGPEFLTYFNYEAQPDKSGLPSDRFSAERPEGSISTLTIQRTEQRDSAMYRCASSPSAGGETQYFGPGTRLLVL.

V and J are TRBV6-6 and TRBJ2-3; D remains ambiguous. With 4 bases removed from V and 2 bases from J, the gap between germline ends came to 7 bases. From germline, CDR1 is MNHNY and CDR2 SVGAGI (reference sequence). This CDR3 comprises 13 residues. The DNA of the CDR3 is TGTGCCAGCAGTTGGGCATTCACAGATACGCAGTATTTT. This encodes CASSWAFTDTQYF.

This clonotype was seen ten or more times. The chain links TRBV7-8 to TRBJ2-1, with 10 bases fitting TRBD2. The junction had 10 bases not matched to a gene; V was cut back by 5 bases and J by 3 bases. The CDR3 runs to 17 residues. Germline loops: CDR1 SGHVS, CDR2 FQNEAQ. The CDR3 nucleotides read TGTGCCAGCAGCGCTGGCGGTAGCGGGGGGATCTACAATGAGCAGTTCTTC. The encoded protein is CASSAGGSGGIYNEQFF.

In this sample, this clonotype is medium-sized. The rearrangement uses TRBV27 and TRBJ1-5; D ambiguous. The V gene's germline CDR1 is MNHEY and CDR2 SMNVEV (reference sequence). V gave up 6 bases and J gave up 0 bases, with 6 bases separating them. CDR3 length: 13 amino acids. CDR3 amino acids: CASRVDSNQPQHF. Here the CDR3 DNA reads TGTGCCAGCAGGGTAGATAGCAATCAGCCCCAGCATTTT.

This clonotype was recorded at least ten times. The chain carries TRBV30 and TRBJ2-2; possible D gene TRBD1, 5 bases. V dropped 4 bases and J dropped 0 bases, with 12 bases sitting between them. Germline values: CDR1 GTSNPN, CDR2 SVGIG (reference sequence). The CDR3 extends over 15 amino acids. This chain's CDR3 is CAWMAGRANTGELFF. The CDR3 DNA follows: TGTGCCTGGATGGCAGGGCGAGCGAACACCGGGGAGCTGTTTTTT.

This clonotype was picked up many times. The chain recombines TRBV6-5 with TRBJ2-2; D perhaps matches TRBD2 (5 bases). The CDR3 runs 15 residues. V was pared by 7 bases and J by 0 bases, with 12 bases between. Germline loops: CDR1 MNHEY, CDR2 SVGAGI. The CDR3 nucleotides read TGTGCCAGCACCGCCCGGGGATCGAACACCGGGGAGCTGTTTTTT. Translating it yields CASTARGSNTGELFF.

Judged by abundance, this clonotype is medium-sized. V usage is TRBV5-1 and J usage is TRBJ2-3; D not certain. Trimming removed 0 bases at V and 6 bases at J, with 5 bases between. CDR3 length: 12 amino acids. Germline loops: CDR1 SGHRS, CDR2 YFSETQ. The CDR3 nucleotides are TGCGCCAGCAGCTTGGATCACGATACGCAGTATTTT. Its translation is CASSLDHDTQYF.

This clonotype was detected ten times or more. The chain combines TRBV19 with TRBJ2-7; 8 nucleotides agree with TRBD1. This CDR3 comprises 13 residues. Germline V gene lookup returns CDR1 LNHDA and CDR2 SQIVND (reference sequence). The J segment lost 0 bases and the V segment lost 10 bases, leaving 5 bases of the junction unmatched. CDR3 residues: CATWDRSSYEQYF. DNA for the CDR3: TGTGCCACCTGGGACAGGAGCTCCTACGAGCAGTACTTC.

The sample holds many counts of this clonotype. The rearrangement links TRBV27 to TRBJ2-2; no clear D gene. The germline V gene encodes CDR1 MNHEY and CDR2 SMNVEV (reference sequence). The CDR3 runs 11 residues. V lost 9 bases to trimming and J lost 4 bases, with 6 bases between them. The CDR3 nucleotides read TGTGCCAGTCGTGGCACCGGGGAGCTGTTTTTT. It is translated as CASRGTGELFF.

This clonotype is medium-sized within its sample. The J gene is TRBJ1-4, the V gene TRBV7-8; perhaps TRBD1 as D (5 bases). The ends were cut back, 5 bases at V and 3 bases at J, with 13 bases in the middle. Germline V gene lookup returns CDR1 SGHVS and CDR2 FQNEAQ. The CDR3 is 15 residues long. Here the CDR3 DNA reads TGTGCCAGCAGCCCCAGGGTGAACCCTAATGAAAAACTGTTTTTT. Residues: CASSPRVNPNEKLFF.

This clonotype is medium-sized by share. The V and J genes are TRBV5-6 and TRBJ2-5; TRBD1 matches 9 bases. J gave up 7 bases and V 5 bases, and 3 bases lay outside the gene matches. Germline CDR1 and CDR2: SGHDT and YYEEEE. This CDR3 has 12 residues. As DNA, the CDR3 is TGTGCCAGCAGAAGACAGGGGGTGACCCAGTACTTC. It yields the protein CASRRQGVTQYF.

This clonotype is labeled medium-sized. This chain links TRBV5-1 with TRBJ1-4, with a weak D call TRBD1 (6 bases). With 5 bases removed from V and 8 bases from J, the gap between germline ends came to 16 bases. Germline loops: CDR1 SGHRS, CDR2 YFSETQ. CDR3 size: 14 residues. CDR3 protein: CASREGGGREKLFF. CDR3 nucleotide sequence: TGCGCCAGCAGAGAGGGGGGCGGGAGAGAAAAACTGTTTTTT.

This clonotype has a count of ten or more. The chain couples TRBV6-1 to TRBJ2-1; no clear D gene. The V gene lost 0 bases and the J gene lost 9 bases, with 9 bases spanning the gap. Looked up from germline, CDR1 is MNHNS and CDR2 is SASEGT. The CDR3 runs to 13 residues. The DNA of the CDR3 is TGTGCCAGCAGTGAAGCCACTTTTGGTGAGCAGTTCTTC. Protein sequence: CASSEATFGEQFF.

This clonotype is medium-sized within its sample. The V gene is TRBV12-3 or TRBV12-4, the J gene TRBJ1-6; D perhaps matches TRBD1 (5 bases). The CDR3 length is 14 residues. Trimming took 5 bases from V and 7 from J, leaving 12 bases between them. The CDR3 sequence: CASSPPGHNSPLHF. The CDR3, as DNA: TGTGCCAGCAGTCCTCCGGGGCACAATTCACCCCTCCACTTT.

This clonotype was found many times. The V gene is TRBV5-6, the J gene TRBJ2-2; 9 nucleotides agree with TRBD1. After removal of 2 bases from V and 7 bases from J, the junction contained 6 bases not matched to a gene. This CDR3 contains 15 residues. Germline V gene data show CDR1 as SGHDT and CDR2 as YYEEEE. DNA for the CDR3: TGTGCCAGCAGCTTCGGGACAGGGTTCGGCGGGGAGCTGTTTTTT. It codes for CASSFGTGFGGELFF. Full variable domain (outside the CDR3, taken from reference TRBV5-6 and TRBJ2-2): DAGVTQSPTHLIKTRGQQVTLRCSPKSGHDTVSWYQQALGQGPQFIFQYYEEEERQRGNFPDRFSGHQFPNYSSELNVNALLLGDSALYLCASSFGTGFGGELFFGEGSRLTVL.